The 28 T cell receptor beta chains presented below share a single source sample, sequenced in a study of blood T cell repertoires in COVID-19 (dated by TCRdb to 2020 to 2021). The library was obtained by the immunoSEQ multiplex PCR assay. TCRdb re-hosts the immuneACCESS table, in-frame sequences only. Its copies lack some clones; in the studies checked, an unresolved V gene accounts for under half of them, and the cause for the rest is not known. The sample includes approximately 210,000 clones, with roughly 90% observed a single time. 4.8% of the sample rests with the top ten. The sequencing sample was made of peripheral blood. These receptors were obtained from a woman aged 40 to 50 with acute or convalescent COVID-19.

CDR3 DNA: TGTGCCTGGGGGACAGGGATGAACACTGAAGCTTTCTTT. Its translation: CAWGTGMNTEAFF. The chain couples TRBV30 to TRBJ1-1; 9 nucleotides align to TRBD1. CDR1 is GTSNPN and CDR2 is SVGIG in the germline V gene (reference sequence). The V and J ends lost 5 bases and 0 bases, in that order; junction bases with no gene match: 1. The CDR3 is 13 amino acids. The full variable domain, completed using reference TRBV30 and TRBJ1-1, is SQTIHQWPATLVQPVGSPLSLECTVEGTSNPNLYWYRQAAGRGLQLLFYSVGIGQISSEVPQNLSASRPQDRQFILSSKKLLLSDSGFYLCAWGTGMNTEAFFGQGTRLTVV.

CDR3 in amino acids: CASSARENTDTQYF. In nucleotides, the CDR3 is TGTGCCAGCAGTGCCCGGGAGAACACAGATACGCAGTATTTT. This chain links TRBV2 with TRBJ2-3, with a tentative D call TRBD2 (6 bases). CDR3 length equals 14 residues. Germline V gene data show CDR1 as SNHLY and CDR2 as FYNNEI. The V and J ends lost 4 bases and 2 bases respectively, with 10 bases between them.

This chain uses TRBV2 with TRBJ1-5; D possibly corresponds to TRBD1 (6 bases). The germline V and J ends were trimmed by 7 bases and 1 base, with 17 bases remaining between them. Germline V gives CDR1 SNHLY, CDR2 FYNNEI. The CDR3 has 16 residues. CDR3 amino acids: CASKRGSRGSNQPQHF. For the CDR3, the DNA is TGTGCCAGCAAGCGGGGGAGCAGGGGCAGCAATCAGCCCCAGCATTTT.

CDR3 protein: CASRPTGGGADTQYF. CDR3 coding DNA: TGTGCCAGCAGACCTACAGGGGGCGGGGCCGATACGCAGTATTTT. V usage is TRBV27 and J usage is TRBJ2-3, with TRBD1 identical over 9 bases. The CDR3 runs 15 residues. Per germline, CDR1 MNHEY and CDR2 SMNVEV (reference sequence). J was trimmed by 6 bases and V by 6 bases; bases with no gene match: 10.

The genes are TRBV5-1 and TRBJ2-3, with D possibly matching TRBD2 (5 bases). Trimming shortened V by 2 bases and J by 8 bases, and 18 bases separated the two germline ends. The germline gives CDR1 SGHRS, CDR2 YFSETQ. The CDR3 length is 15 residues. The CDR3 DNA follows: TGCGCCAGCAGCTTATCCGGGTCCACTGGAGGTACGCAGTATTTT. Protein sequence: CASSLSGSTGGTQYF. The whole variable domain, remainder taken from reference TRBV5-1 and TRBJ2-3, is KAGVTQTPRYLIKTRGQQVTLSCSPISGHRSVSWYQQTPGQGLQFLFEYFSETQRNKGNFPGRFSGRQFSNSRSEMNVSTLELGDSALYLCASSLSGSTGGTQYFGPGTRLTVL.

V and J are TRBV25-1 and TRBJ2-5; TRBD2 might be the D (7 bases). The CDR3 consists of 15 residues. The germline gives CDR1 MGHDK, CDR2 SYGVNS. Trimming removed 8 bases from V and 5 bases from J, with 21 bases in between. The CDR3 is CASDEMGGQVETQYF. The CDR3 DNA follows: TGTGCCAGCGACGAAATGGGGGGGCAGGTGGAGACCCAGTACTTC.

The J gene is TRBJ2-2, the V gene TRBV7-9; 7 bases line up with TRBD1. After removal of 5 bases from V and 2 bases from J, the junction contained 8 bases not matched to a gene. Germline CDR1 is SEHNR and CDR2 is FQNEAQ (reference sequence). This CDR3 is built from 16 residues. The CDR3 DNA follows: TGTGCCAGCAGCCCTCGGACAGGAACTAACACCGGGGAGCTGTTTTTT. Translated, it gives CASSPRTGTNTGELFF.

This chain joins TRBV19 and TRBJ2-1; D may be TRBD2 (6 bases). The CDR3 has 15 residues. Germline CDR1 reads LNHDA; CDR2 reads SQIVND (reference sequence). V lost 1 base and J lost 9, with 16 bases in between. The CDR3 loop reads CASSIGLVGPREQFF. In DNA form, the CDR3 reads TGTGCCAGTAGTATAGGACTAGTTGGTCCGCGTGAGCAGTTCTTC.

The CDR3 loop is CASSFRKGVAFF. The CDR3 DNA is TGTGCCAGCAGCTTTAGGAAGGGAGTAGCTTTCTTT. The V gene is TRBV7-8, the J gene TRBJ1-1; D remains ambiguous. This CDR3 has 12 residues. CDR1 and CDR2 from the germline V gene are SGHVS and FQNEAQ. The V and J ends lost 3 bases and 10 bases respectively, with 12 bases between them. Based on the CDR3 plus reference TRBV7-8 and TRBJ1-1, the full variable domain is GAGVSQSPRYKVAKRGQDVALRCDPISGHVSLFWYQQALGQGPEFLTYFQNEAQLDKSGLPSDRFFAERPEGSVSTLKIQRTQQEDSAVYLCASSFRKGVAFFGQGTRLTVV.

The chain links TRBV7-8 to TRBJ1-1; D uncertain. CDR1 and CDR2 from the germline V gene are SGHVS and FQNEAQ. CDR3 length: 15 residues. Deletions cut 5 bases from V and 1 base from J, with 14 bases between. Here the CDR3 DNA reads TGTGCCAGCAGCCCCATACCAAGAGGGAACACTGAAGCTTTCTTT. Its protein is CASSPIPRGNTEAFF.

J is TRBJ1-3 and V is TRBV11-2; D gene uncertain. Germline V gene data show CDR1 as SGHAT and CDR2 as FQNNGV. This CDR3 region has 13 residues. Between the trimmed V and J ends, which lost 5 bases and 4 bases, there was a span of 9 bases. This chain's CDR3 is CASSRWLGNTIYF. DNA for the CDR3: TGTGCCAGCAGCCGATGGCTCGGAAACACCATATATTTT.

Details on this clone: Other DNA sequences from this sample encode an identical CDR3 as well. This rearrangement joins TRBV19 to TRBJ1-1, with a weak D call TRBD1 (6 bases). The CDR3 contains 12 residues. V was pared by 1 base and J by 7 bases, with 7 bases between. The germline V gene encodes CDR1 LNHDA and CDR2 SQIVND (reference sequence). The CDR3 loop reads CASSIGTVEAFF. As DNA, the CDR3 is TGTGCCAGTAGTATAGGGACAGTTGAAGCTTTCTTT. Full variable domain (missing parts from reference TRBV19 and TRBJ1-1): DGGITQSPKYLFRKEGQNVTLSCEQNLNHDAMYWYRQDPGQGLRLIYYSQIVNDFQKGDIAEGYSVSREKKESFPLTVTSAQKNPTAFYLCASSIGTVEAFFGQGTRLTVV.

The chain has TRBV7-2 and TRBJ2-1; D is uncertain. V was shortened by 1 base and J by 0 bases, with 7 bases between the two germline ends. This CDR3 is built from 15 residues. Germline lookup yields CDR1 SGHTA and CDR2 FQGNSA. The CDR3 here is CASSLDLSSYNEQFF. The DNA of the CDR3 is TGTGCCAGCAGCTTAGATCTAAGCTCCTACAATGAGCAGTTCTTC.

The V call is TRBV20-1, the J call TRBJ2-2, with 11 bases lining up with TRBD2. From germline, CDR1 is DFQATT and CDR2 SNEGSKA (reference sequence). This CDR3 is 17 amino acids long. Germline trimming cut 3 bases from V and 0 bases from J; bases unmatched to any gene: 6. CDR3 protein: CSASAASGGTNTGELFF. The CDR3 DNA reads as TGCAGTGCTAGTGCGGCTAGCGGGGGGACGAACACCGGGGAGCTGTTTTTT.

The V gene is TRBV7-9, the J gene TRBJ1-2, with D perhaps matching TRBD1 (5 bases). From germline, CDR1 is SEHNR and CDR2 FQNEAQ (reference sequence). V was cut by 2 bases and J by 4 bases, with 8 bases left in between. The CDR3 runs to 13 residues. In nucleotides, the CDR3 is TGTGCCAGCAGCTTACAGGGTCCCTATGGCTACACCTTC. This sequence encodes CASSLQGPYGYTF.

Written as DNA, the CDR3 is TGTGCCAGCAGCCAAGGGGGTAATTATGGCTACACCTTC. Protein: CASSQGGNYGYTF. The chain combines TRBV6-4 with TRBJ1-2, with D possibly matching TRBD1 (6 bases). The V and J ends lost 6 bases and 5 bases respectively, with 13 bases between them. Per the germline V gene, CDR1 is MRHNA and CDR2 is SNTAGT. This CDR3 is 13 amino acids long.

This clone appeared once. V gene TRBV29-1 combines with J gene TRBJ1-1; D possibly corresponds to TRBD1 (6 bases). The CDR3 extends over 15 amino acids. Germline V lookup: CDR1 SQVTM, CDR2 ANQGSEA. V lost 6 bases and J 3 bases, leaving 20 bases between the germline ends. CDR3 sequence (DNA): TGCAGCGTCGACTCGGGAAGAGGGGGATACACTGAAGCTTTCTTT. Protein product: CSVDSGRGGYTEAFF.

J is TRBJ2-7 and V is TRBV6-5; D may be TRBD1 (8 bases). CDR1 is MNHEY, CDR2 SVGAGI, per germline. The CDR3 totals 14 residues. V was cut by 7 bases and J by 2 bases, with 15 bases left in between. This CDR3 is CASNNRGGAYEQYV. In DNA form, the CDR3 reads TGTGCCAGCAATAACAGGGGGGGGGCCTACGAGCAGTACGTC.

The CDR3 here is CASSWGRGQGFSGANVLTF. The CDR3 region has the DNA TGTGCCAGCAGCTGGGGTCGGGGACAGGGATTCTCTGGGGCCAACGTCCTGACTTTC. The rearrangement uses TRBV6-6 and TRBJ2-6; 9 nucleotides line up with TRBD1. Per germline, CDR1 MNHNY and CDR2 SVGAGI (reference sequence). There are 19 residues in the CDR3. V shed 6 bases, J shed 0 bases, and the junction held 12 bases outside the gene matches.

This chain uses TRBV18 with TRBJ2-1; 8 nucleotides match TRBD1. Germline assignment: CDR1 KGHSH and CDR2 LQKENI. The CDR3 runs 16 residues. V was pared by 0 bases and J by 10 bases, with 11 bases of the junction left unmatched. The CDR3 sequence is CASSPPRQGAQGEQFF. CDR3 nucleotides: TGTGCCAGCTCACCACCTAGGCAGGGGGCTCAGGGGGAGCAGTTCTTC.

The rearrangement joins TRBV2 to TRBJ2-1, with TRBD2 matching 8 bases. Germline loops: CDR1 SNHLY, CDR2 FYNNEI. The CDR3 totals 15 residues. The ends lost 7 bases at V and 3 bases at J; junction bases unmatched: 8. CDR3: CASIKGRGDYNEQFF. The CDR3 DNA follows: TGTGCCAGCATCAAGGGGCGGGGGGACTACAATGAGCAGTTCTTC.

V and J are TRBV2 and TRBJ1-3; tentative D call: TRBD1 (6 bases). There are 16 residues in the CDR3. Germline-derived CDR1 and CDR2 are SNHLY and FYNNEI. V was shortened by 6 bases and J by 0 bases, with 15 bases between the two germline ends. CDR3 loop: CASSRQVSSSGNTIYF. The DNA of the CDR3 is TGTGCCAGCAGCCGACAGGTATCTTCCTCTGGAAACACCATATATTTT.

The V gene is TRBV7-2, the J gene TRBJ2-3; TRBD1 agrees at 9 bases. V shed 1 base, J shed 0 bases, and the junction held 5 bases outside the gene matches. Germline assignment: CDR1 SGHTA and CDR2 FQGNSA. This CDR3 spans 17 amino acids. The CDR3 spells CASSLDAGTGSTDTQYF. The CDR3 DNA reads TGTGCCAGCAGCTTAGATGCCGGGACAGGGAGCACAGATACGCAGTATTTT.

The rearrangement joins TRBV6-6 to TRBJ2-5; TRBD2 agrees at 7 bases. The CDR3 has 12 amino acids. The J segment lost 4 bases and the V segment lost 8 bases, leaving 4 bases of the junction unmatched. Germline-derived CDR1 and CDR2 are MNHNY and SVGAGI (reference sequence). CDR3 sequence reads: CASGGVGETQYF. Here the CDR3 DNA reads TGTGCCAGCGGGGGGGTGGGAGAGACCCAGTACTTC.

This clone has more than one count but fewer than ten. The CDR3 coding sequence is TGCAGCGTGGGAGACAGGTGGGGCTACACCTTC. It specifies CSVGDRWGYTF. The rearrangement joins TRBV29-1 to TRBJ1-2; possible D gene TRBD1, 6 bases. The V gene's germline CDR1 is SQVTM and CDR2 ANQGSEA. Trimming left V 6 bases short and J 8 bases short, with 13 bases between. This CDR3 has 11 amino acids.

The V gene is TRBV10-3, the J gene TRBJ1-2; 9 bases match TRBD1. The CDR3 has 15 amino acids. After removal of 4 bases from V and 3 bases from J, the junction contained 6 bases not matched to a gene. Germline CDR1 ENHRY, CDR2 SYGVKD. For the CDR3, the DNA is TGTGCCATCAGTGTCGACAGGGGGAACTACTATGGCTACACCTTC. Its protein product is CAISVDRGNYYGYTF.

The V gene is TRBV6-1, the J gene TRBJ1-1, with D unresolved. Germline V lookup: CDR1 MNHNS, CDR2 SASEGT. The length of the CDR3 is 13 residues. V was pared by 0 bases and J by 2 bases, with 4 bases between. DNA of the CDR3: TGTGCCAGCAGTGAAGCTGTAAACACTGAAGCTTTCTTT. This codes for CASSEAVNTEAFF.

The rearrangement uses TRBV3-1 (or the pseudogene TRBV3-2) and TRBJ1-2; no definite D call. The CDR3 runs 20 residues. Trimming removed 6 bases from V and 0 bases from J, with 29 bases in between. Germline CDR1 reads LGHDT; CDR2 reads YNNKEL (reference sequence). CDR3 nucleotides: TGTGCCAGCAGTCAGGCCCCTATTAGGTCGCCCGCTTTAGCTAACTATGGCTACACCTTC. It encodes CASSQAPIRSPALANYGYTF.